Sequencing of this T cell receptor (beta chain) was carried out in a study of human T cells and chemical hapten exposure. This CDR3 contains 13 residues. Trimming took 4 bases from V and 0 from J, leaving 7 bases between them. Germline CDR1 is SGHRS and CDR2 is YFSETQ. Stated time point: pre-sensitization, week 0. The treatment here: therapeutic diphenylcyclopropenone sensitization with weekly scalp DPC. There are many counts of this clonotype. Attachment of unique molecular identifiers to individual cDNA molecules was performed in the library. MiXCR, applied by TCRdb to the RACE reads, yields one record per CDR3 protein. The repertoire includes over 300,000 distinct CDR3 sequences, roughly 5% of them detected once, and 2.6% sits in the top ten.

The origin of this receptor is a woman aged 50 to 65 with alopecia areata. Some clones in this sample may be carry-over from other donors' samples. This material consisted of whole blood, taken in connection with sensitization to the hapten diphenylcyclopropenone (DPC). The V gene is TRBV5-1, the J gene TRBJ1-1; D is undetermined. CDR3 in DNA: TGCGCCAGCAGCGCCGAGCTGAACACTGAAGCTTTCTTT. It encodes CASSAELNTEAFF.